The entry that follows covers one T cell receptor (beta chain) sequence. Its target is unknown. This specimen comes from a study of T cell responses to AZD1222 COVID-19 vaccine. The overall study: Samples with a second dose at about 4 or about 12 weeks were pooled together. Study-wide results and caveats: Donors in the cohort were predominantly white British and more often female, and clonal diversity was possibly underestimated. No day 14 peak samples; only post-peak repertoires were characterized. AZD1222 recipients seropositive at baseline numbered only six or seven.

Here immunoSEQ multiplex PCR was the method, and the copy in TCRdb shows in-frame clones only, minus some. The sample gives over 130,000 clones, around 91% of which show up once; approximately 4.5% is in the top ten. Trimming at V came to 1 base and at J to 3 bases, leaving 0 bases not matched to a gene. CDR1 is LNHNV, CDR2 YYDKDF, per germline (reference sequence). This CDR3 spans 14 amino acids. The sequence was obtained from an adult in good health. Sequenced material: peripheral blood, taken on day 0 of AZD1222 vaccination. The chain recombines TRBV15 with TRBJ2-3, with TRBD1 matching over 8 bases. The CDR3, as DNA: TGTGCCACCAGCAGAGGGACAGGGACAGATACGCAGTATTTT. Protein sequence: CATSRGTGTDTQYF.